This record covers a single T cell receptor beta chain. What it binds is unknown. Trimming shortened V by 7 bases and J by 0 bases, and 13 bases separated the two germline ends. Germline V gives CDR1 MDHEN, CDR2 SYDVKM. This CDR3 comprises 14 residues. The record originates from a study of T cell responses to AZD1222 COVID-19 vaccine. Study-level results: Only a handful of AZD1222 recipients, six or seven in all, had baseline seropositivity. Spike-specific TCR breadth rose after two AZD1222 doses, and depth rose as well. Variant regions that are unmutated are reportedly the target of nearly half of spike-specific TCRs.

Sequencing was performed with immunoSEQ multiplex PCR; in TCRdb, only in-frame clones are kept and a portion is missing. Here the sample spans more than 100,000 clones, approximately 93% being singletons. V gene TRBV28 combines with J gene TRBJ2-7, with a weak D call TRBD1 (6 bases). The sequence was collected from an adult in good health. Sample: peripheral blood, taken on day 0 of AZD1222 vaccination. In DNA form, the CDR3 reads TGTGCCAGCACCTTACAGGGTATCTCCTACGAGCAGTACTTC. It encodes CASTLQGISYEQYF.